This is a list of T cell receptor beta chains from one sample in a study of T-cell reconstitution after alpha-beta-depleted transplantation in children. TCRdb ran MiXCR on the PCR reads and lists one entry per CDR3 protein. The repertoire consists of under 50,000 distinct CDR3 sequences, with about 50% occurring once and the leading ten covering more than 30%. This specimen was peripheral blood, taken before TCRalphabeta/CD19-depleted stem cell transplant. The receptors shown here come from a boy under three years old with SCID, due to receive a stem cell transplant. Both conserved end residues are trimmed from each CDR3.

j_gene,v_gene,CDR3aa
TRBJ1-1,TRBV20-1,SAPLGGGEMTEAF
TRBJ2-3,TRBV20-1,SGILADTQY
TRBJ1-1,TRBV5-4,ASSFGQGATEAF
TRBJ1-2,TRBV6-1,ASSPRVAHGHYGYT
TRBJ2-1,TRBV20-1,SASWQIEQF
TRBJ2-7,TRBV5-1,ASSLIGTYEQY
TRBJ1-1,TRBV15,ATSTTNRGAEAF
TRBJ2-7,TRBV20-1,SARPLGGDSYEQY
TRBJ1-2,TRBV6-5,ASSLHRSLGNYGYT
TRBJ1-1,TRBV5-1,ASSLVETGDWENTEAF
TRBJ2-3,TRBV4-1,ASSQGPTAAMDPFRYTDTQY
TRBJ2-6,TRBV6-2/TRBV6-3,ASSYMGPGANVLT
TRBJ1-1,TRBV21-1,AIEPGQGTTRAF
TRBJ2-3,TRBV5-1,ASSFDMPKVAQY
TRBJ2-2,TRBV20-1,SANSGTGDSGELF
TRBJ1-1,TRBV20-1,SARDLTQAMNTEAF
TRBJ1-4,TRBV20-1,SARSVSTNEKLF
TRBJ2-7,TRBV7-8,ASSSRPEGADYEQY
TRBJ2-3,TRBV7-9,ASSPYGGVSDTQY
TRBJ2-3,TRBV4-2,ASSQDDRTDTQY
TRBJ2-7,TRBV6-1,ASRSLSAGNYEQY
TRBJ2-3,TRBV15,ATSPYNTDTQY
TRBJ2-7,TRBV6-1,ASSGTGVQEQY
-,TRBV6-2/TRBV6-3,ASSPSGAATDTQH
TRBJ1-2,TRBV5-6,ASSPTGLRHYGYT
TRBJ1-5,TRBV10-3,AISEPRTGVANQPQH
TRBJ1-2,TRBV5-1,ASSARTGFNYGYT
TRBJ1-2,TRBV20-1,SARSVRGWGYT
TRBJ2-1,TRBV27,ASSLYNEQF
TRBJ2-5,TRBV10-2,ASRVPGGPQETQY
TRBJ2-7,TRBV6-1,ASRPGARGVYEQY
TRBJ2-3,TRBV18,ASSPPSGGTTDTQY
TRBJ2-5,TRBV7-9,ASSYRGPETQY
TRBJ1-5,TRBV29-1,SVEGGGSNQPQH
TRBJ1-1,TRBV4-1,ASSQPSGERDRGLPEAF
TRBJ1-5,TRBV20-1,SARDIGDQPQH
TRBJ2-2,TRBV7-2,ASSLGGLGAGELF
TRBJ2-1,TRBV5-1,ASSLAGRTDEQF
TRBJ2-1,TRBV5-1,ASSSTPASWGNEQF
TRBJ1-3,TRBV6-5,ASSLRGRGDTIY
TRBJ2-3,TRBV5-1,ASSLAGAGGLPDTQY
TRBJ1-3,TRBV5-5,ASSLTRAGNTIY
TRBJ2-2,TRBV11-2,ATQTGDTGELF
TRBJ2-1,TRBV7-9,ASSQGGISSYNEQF
TRBJ2-1,TRBV7-3,ASSLSGGGIRSSYNEQF
TRBJ1-1,TRBV7-2,ASSLARQHTEAF
TRBJ1-1,TRBV5-5,ASSLQRTEAF
TRBJ2-3,TRBV15,ATSRRQDTGRIDTQY
TRBJ2-3,TRBV12-3/TRBV12-4,ASTQADTQY
TRBJ2-1,TRBV6-5,ASSSTPGGIDEQF
TRBJ2-6,TRBV28,ASSSGAGSGANVLT
TRBJ1-2,TRBV19,ATLPSIERTYGYT
TRBJ2-3,TRBV28,ASSSTSGVMGTDTQY
TRBJ1-5,TRBV7-6,ASSKDSNQPQH
TRBJ2-3,TRBV20-1,SAQGLPGRTDTQY
TRBJ1-3,TRBV7-9,ASSKDRDSGNTLY
TRBJ1-5,TRBV28,ASSAPWADINQPQH
TRBJ2-1,TRBV5-4,ASSFMGQYNEQF